Presented here are 2 T cell receptor beta chains from one specimen sequenced in a study of Graves' ophthalmopathy and Graves' hyperthyroidism. The authors amplified TCR beta CDR3 regions from RNA transcripts. First-round RT-PCR used HTBI primers; second-round multiplex PCR followed. TCRdb called the multiplex PCR reads again in MiXCR, with one record for every CDR3 protein. The sample includes some 400,000 distinct CDR3 sequences, 15% to 20% of them seen just once. The specimen was peripheral blood. These receptors all come from a woman younger than 30 with Graves' ophthalmopathy.

This clonotype was counted many times. The chain has TRBV5-1 and TRBJ2-6; 10 bases are shared with TRBD1. Germline V gives CDR1 SGHRS, CDR2 YFSETQ. With V trimmed by 4 bases and J by 0 bases, 4 bases remained unmatched. The CDR3 is 17 amino acids. CDR3 region: CASSPGQGNSGANVLTF. CDR3 in DNA: TGCGCCAGCAGCCCGGGACAGGGGAACTCTGGGGCCAACGTCCTGACTTTC.

In this sample, this clonotype turned up once. J is TRBJ2-2 and V is TRBV30; 13 nucleotides align to TRBD2. Germline values: CDR1 GTSNPN, CDR2 SVGIG (reference sequence). V lost 7 bases and J lost 7; bases outside the gene matches: 6. The CDR3 length is 14 residues. The CDR3 DNA sequence: TGTGCCTCCCTGGGACTAGCGGGACACGGGGAGCTGTTTTTT. Its translation: CASLGLAGHGELFF.